Following are 10 T cell receptor beta chains from one sample sequenced in a study of blood T cells in healthy people across ages. Next came a second PCR, run for about 6 to 12 cycles, which used a sample-barcoded 5' primer along with a J-beta primer mix. TCRdb called the 5' RACE reads again in MiXCR, with one record for every CDR3 protein. The table includes about 1,500,000 distinct CDR3 sequences, about 28% detected once. Sequenced sample: blood. Source of these receptors: a woman in her twenties or thirties in good health.

The sample holds a few counts of this clonotype. V gene TRBV20-1 combines with J gene TRBJ2-7; D possibly corresponds to TRBD2 (6 bases). V dropped 3 bases and J dropped 0 bases, with 12 bases sitting between them. Germline values: CDR1 DFQATT, CDR2 SNEGSKA (reference sequence). The CDR3 is 14 amino acids. CDR3 coding DNA: TGCAGTGCTAGCCCTGGGGGGATCTCCTACGAGCAGTACTTC. Translated, it gives CSASPGGISYEQYF.

This clonotype was counted between two and nine times. This rearrangement joins TRBV28 to TRBJ2-7, with TRBD1 matching over 10 bases. The V gene's germline CDR1 is MDHEN and CDR2 SYDVKM. The trim removed 7 bases at V and 6 bases at J, leaving 12 bases unmatched. The CDR3 covers 15 residues. The CDR3 region has the DNA TGTGCCAGCACCAAACACGGGACAGGGGTCGGCGAGCAGTACTTC. Protein: CASTKHGTGVGEQYF.

V and J are TRBV24-1 and TRBJ2-5, with a weak D call TRBD2 (5 bases). The CDR3 contains 12 residues. The V end was cut by 7 bases, the J end by 4 bases, with 9 bases between. Germline CDR1 KGHDR, CDR2 SFDVKD. Here the CDR3 DNA reads TGTGCCACCAGCGGGGTCAGAGAGACCCAGTACTTC. Residues: CATSGVRETQYF.

To note about this clonotype: A much larger clone differs by one base, so this may be a read error. J is TRBJ2-7 and V is TRBV5-1, with TRBD1 matching 9 bases. There are 16 residues in the CDR3. Germline V gene lookup returns CDR1 SGHRS and CDR2 YFSETQ. DNA for the CDR3: TGCGCCAGCAGCAGGACAGGGGCTGGGATGAGCGGCGAGCAGTGCTTC. It encodes CASSRTGAGMSGEQCF. The full variable domain, rest sourced from reference TRBV5-1 and TRBJ2-7, is KAGVTQTPRYLIKTRGQQVTLSCSPISGHRSVSWYQQTPGQGLQFLFEYFSETQRNKGNFPGRFSGRQFSNSRSEMNVSTLELGDSALYLCASSRTGAGMSGEQCFGPGTRLTVT.

V is TRBV2 and J is TRBJ1-6; maybe TRBD1 (5 bases). The CDR3 runs to 13 residues. Deletions cut 2 bases from V and 17 bases from J, with 16 bases between. In germline, CDR1 is SNHLY, CDR2 FYNNEI. The CDR3 protein is CASSELRGLGIHF. In nucleotides, the CDR3 is TGTGCCAGCAGTGAACTCCGGGGACTCGGGATCCACTTT. Complete variable domain (other parts from reference TRBV2 and TRBJ1-6): EPEVTQTPSHQVTQMGQEVILRCVPISNHLYFYWYRQILGQKVEFLVSFYNNEISEKSEIFDDQFSVERPDGSNFTLKIRSTKLEDSAMYFCASSELRGLGIHFGNGTRLTVT.

This clonotype appeared many times. This chain uses TRBV11-2 with TRBJ2-7; TRBD1 or TRBD2 may be the D gene (6 bases each). The CDR3 totals 14 residues. CDR1 SGHAT and CDR2 FQNNGV come from the germline V gene. V was clipped by 10 bases and J by 2 bases, with 18 bases between them. The CDR3 region is CATLGGESTYEQYF. In DNA form, the CDR3 reads TGTGCCACTTTGGGGGGCGAGTCTACCTACGAGCAGTACTTC.

In this sample, this clonotype turned up many times. V usage is TRBV5-6 and J usage is TRBJ2-6; 13 bases line up with TRBD2. The CDR3 consists of 18 residues. The germline gives CDR1 SGHDT, CDR2 YYEEEE. V gave up 4 bases and J gave up 4 bases; unmatched junction bases: 8. The CDR3 protein is CASSPRTSGSTGANVLTF. The CDR3 coding sequence is TGTGCCAGCAGCCCGAGGACTAGCGGGAGCACGGGGGCCAACGTCCTGACTTTC.

In its sample, this clonotype was seen many times. DNA for the CDR3: TGTGCCAGCAGCCCCCTCGGACTAGCGGGAGAGGGAGATACGCAGTATTTT. Protein: CASSPLGLAGEGDTQYF. V and J are TRBV7-9 and TRBJ2-3, with 13 bases lining up with TRBD2. The CDR3 has 17 residues. The V gene's germline CDR1 is SEHNR and CDR2 FQNEAQ (reference sequence). Trimming cost V 5 bases and J 5 bases; bases outside gene matches: 10.

In this sample, this clonotype turned up a few times. This chain links TRBV4-1 with TRBJ2-3; 7 bases line up with TRBD1. Germline CDR1 and CDR2: MGHRA and YSYEKL. The CDR3 spans 16 residues. V dropped 4 bases and J dropped 4; count of bases not matched to a gene: 11. The CDR3 DNA sequence: TGCGCCAGCAGCCGGGCTGAGGGGGCGCTAGCAGATACGCAGTATTTT. The encoded protein is CASSRAEGALADTQYF.

The sample holds a few counts of this clonotype. V gene TRBV24-1 combines with J gene TRBJ1-5, with 7 bases matching TRBD1. Germline CDR1 and CDR2: KGHDR and SFDVKD. Germline trimming cut 5 bases from V and 0 bases from J; bases unmatched to any gene: 6. The CDR3 runs 16 residues. Here the CDR3 DNA reads TGTGCCACCAGTGGTCACAGGGGTCATAGCAATCAGCCCCAGCATTTT. The encoded protein is CATSGHRGHSNQPQHF.